Each of the 15 T cell receptor beta chains below was sequenced from the same sample in a study of cytomegalovirus exposure and HLA in healthy donors (dated by TCRdb to about 2017). The receptor library was made with the immunoSEQ multiplex PCR assay. For the multiplex PCR, a mixture combining 60 forward primers for TCR Vbeta segments and 13 reverse primers for TCR Jbeta segments was used. Sourced from immuneACCESS, this table was stored by TCRdb with only in-frame sequences that have V and J called. A share of the clones is absent; for the studies checked, an unresolved V gene accounts for under half, and the remainder has no known explanation. The table for this sample lists approximately 150,000 clones; roughly 81% of them were counted only once. The top ten hold around 5% of the sample. Sequences were obtained from PBMCs. The receptors here all came from a girl aged 10-17 years in good health and CMV-seropositive.

V usage is TRBV21-1 and J usage is TRBJ1-2; the D segment call TRBD1 is taken from the table without a DNA check. TRBV21-1 is annotated as a pseudogene. The CDR3 spans 14 residues. DNA of the CDR3: TGTGCCAGCAGTCCGGGACAGGGTAACTATGGCTACACCTTC. It is translated as CASSPGQGNYGYTF.

The chain has TRBV27 and TRBJ1-1; maybe TRBD1 (6 bases). The CDR3 spans 14 residues. The germline V and J ends were trimmed by 8 bases and 3 bases, with 16 bases remaining between them. In germline, CDR1 is MNHEY, CDR2 SMNVEV (reference sequence). The CDR3 DNA sequence: TGTGCCAGCGGACGATCGGACAGTTACACTGAAGCTTTCTTT. Translated, it gives CASGRSDSYTEAFF.

CDR3 in amino acids: CASSLTIGSSMNSPLHF. The DNA of the CDR3 is TGTGCCAGCAGCTTAACTATTGGCAGTTCGATGAATTCACCCCTCCACTTT. The rearrangement uses TRBV7-3 and TRBJ1-6; D unclear. The CDR3 totals 17 residues. Trimming removed 0 bases from V and 7 bases from J, with 16 bases in between. CDR1 and CDR2 from the germline V gene are SGHTA and FQGTGA.

The rearrangement links TRBV27 to TRBJ1-5, with 7 positions matching TRBD1. Germline CDR1 is MNHEY and CDR2 is SMNVEV (reference sequence). Unmatched junction bases numbered 8, after V lost 7 bases and J lost 2 bases. This CDR3 has 15 amino acids. The CDR3 DNA sequence: TGTGCCAGCAAAGAGGGACAGTCGGGCAATCAGCCCCAGCATTTT. It translates to CASKEGQSGNQPQHF.

This clone was seen a single time. The chain joins TRBV4-1 to TRBJ2-7; D may be TRBD2 (6 bases). Germline CDR1 MGHRA, CDR2 YSYEKL. V lost 1 base and J 0 bases, leaving 10 bases between the germline ends. There are 15 residues in the CDR3. The CDR3: CASSQVQGGSYEQYF. The CDR3 DNA is TGCGCCAGCAGCCAAGTTCAGGGAGGCTCCTACGAGCAGTACTTC.

This clone was seen a handful of times. The chain uses TRBV5-4 and TRBJ2-3; D gene ambiguous. CDR3 length: 13 amino acids. Germline V gives CDR1 SGHNT, CDR2 YYREEE (reference sequence). Trimming removed 0 bases at V and 6 bases at J, with 8 bases between. CDR3 sequence reads: CASSLAGADTQYF. CDR3 sequence (DNA): TGTGCCAGCAGCTTGGCGGGTGCGGATACGCAGTATTTT.

CDR3 region: CASSESGRAGGYTF. The CDR3 bases are TGTGCCAGCAGTGAAAGTGGCAGGGCGGGGGGCTACACCTTC. The chain employs TRBV6-1 and TRBJ1-2, with a tentative D call TRBD1 (5 bases). This CDR3 comprises 14 residues. CDR1 and CDR2 (germline): MNHNS, SASEGT. The V end lost 2 bases, the J end lost 8 bases, and 15 bases lay between the germline ends.

The V gene is TRBV19, the J gene TRBJ1-2, with D possibly TRBD1 on 6 matching bases. The V gene's germline CDR1 is LNHDA and CDR2 SQIVND (reference sequence). V gave up 6 bases and J gave up 6 bases, with 17 bases separating them. The CDR3 has 14 amino acids. DNA of the CDR3: TGTGCCAGTAGGTACGGGGGGGCTTCGGATGGCTACACCTTC. Its protein product is CASRYGGASDGYTF.

CDR3: CASSQVIGVNTIYF. In DNA, the CDR3 is TGCGCCAGCAGCCAAGTCATAGGGGTGAACACCATATATTTT. This chain connects TRBV4-1 to TRBJ1-3, with a tentative D call TRBD1 (5 bases). The CDR3 spans 14 residues. V gave up 1 base and J gave up 7 bases, with 11 bases separating them. The germline gives CDR1 MGHRA, CDR2 YSYEKL.

The genes are TRBV19 and TRBJ1-2, with D maybe TRBD1 (6 bases). Trimming shortened V by 3 bases and J by 4 bases, and 18 bases separated the two germline ends. The CDR3 extends over 16 amino acids. Germline V gives CDR1 LNHDA, CDR2 SQIVND (reference sequence). The CDR3 DNA sequence: TGTGCCAGTAGTATGGGGGTGGACAGACCTATCTATGGCTACACCTTC. This translates into CASSMGVDRPIYGYTF.

There are a few counts of this clone. The rearrangement links TRBV28 to TRBJ1-3; TRBD1 is a possible D gene (6 bases). V lost 8 bases and J lost 1, with 6 bases in between. The CDR3 totals 12 residues. Looked up from germline, CDR1 is MDHEN and CDR2 is SYDVKM. In DNA form, the CDR3 reads TGTGCCAGCCAGGGGTCTGGAAACACCATATATTTT. It specifies CASQGSGNTIYF.

V and J are TRBV18 and TRBJ2-6, with 8 bases fitting TRBD1. Per the germline V gene, CDR1 is KGHSH and CDR2 is LQKENI. The CDR3 spans 17 residues. With V trimmed by 2 bases and J by 2 bases, 5 bases remained unmatched. The CDR3: CASSPTTGGAGANVLTF. DNA of the CDR3: TGTGCCAGCTCACCAACAACAGGGGGAGCTGGGGCCAACGTCCTGACTTTC.

The rearrangement joins TRBV6-5 to TRBJ2-7; 15 bases match TRBD2. The CDR3 runs 15 residues. Germline V gene sequence: CDR1 MNHEY, CDR2 SVGAGI. The chain's CDR3 is CAVRGGLAGGYEQYF. As DNA, the CDR3 is TGTGCTGTCAGGGGGGGACTAGCGGGAGGTTACGAGCAGTACTTC.

The chain links TRBV5-1 to TRBJ2-1; tentative D call: TRBD2 (5 bases). Looked up from germline, CDR1 is SGHRS and CDR2 is YFSETQ. V gave up 0 bases and J gave up 1 base, with 11 bases separating them. The CDR3 covers 16 residues. The CDR3: CASSLERVGSYNEQFF. For the CDR3, the DNA is TGCGCCAGCAGCTTGGAGAGGGTGGGGTCCTACAATGAGCAGTTCTTC.

This chain uses TRBV15 with TRBJ1-3; TRBD1 is a possible D gene (6 bases). Germline assignment: CDR1 LNHNV and CDR2 YYDKDF (reference sequence). The CDR3 is made up of 15 amino acids. V was shortened by 8 bases and J by 0 bases, with 14 bases between the two germline ends. CDR3 nucleotide sequence: TGTGCCACCGAAATACAGGGAAGCTCTGGAAACACCATATATTTT. Protein product: CATEIQGSSGNTIYF.